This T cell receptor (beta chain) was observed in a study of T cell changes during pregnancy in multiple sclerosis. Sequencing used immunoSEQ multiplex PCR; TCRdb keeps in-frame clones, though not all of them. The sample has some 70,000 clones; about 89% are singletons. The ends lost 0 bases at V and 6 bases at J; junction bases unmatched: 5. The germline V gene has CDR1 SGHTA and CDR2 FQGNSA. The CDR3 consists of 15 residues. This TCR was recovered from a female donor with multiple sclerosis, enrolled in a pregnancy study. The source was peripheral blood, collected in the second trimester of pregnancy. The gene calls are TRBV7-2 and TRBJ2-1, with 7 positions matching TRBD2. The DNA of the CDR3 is TGTGCCAGCAGCTTAGCCCCCGGGACTATCAATGAGCAGTTCTTC. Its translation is CASSLAPGTINEQFF.